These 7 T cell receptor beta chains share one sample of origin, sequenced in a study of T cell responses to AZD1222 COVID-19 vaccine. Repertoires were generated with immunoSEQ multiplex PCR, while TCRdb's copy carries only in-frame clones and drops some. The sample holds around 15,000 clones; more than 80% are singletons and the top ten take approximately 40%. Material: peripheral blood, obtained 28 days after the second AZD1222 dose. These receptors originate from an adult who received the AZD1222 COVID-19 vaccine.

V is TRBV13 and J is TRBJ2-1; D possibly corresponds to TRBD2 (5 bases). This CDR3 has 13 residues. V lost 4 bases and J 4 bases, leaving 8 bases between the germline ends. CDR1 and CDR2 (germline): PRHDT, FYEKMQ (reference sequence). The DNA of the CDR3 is TGTGCCAGCAGCTCCCGGGGTTACAATGAGCAGTTCTTC. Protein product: CASSSRGYNEQFF.

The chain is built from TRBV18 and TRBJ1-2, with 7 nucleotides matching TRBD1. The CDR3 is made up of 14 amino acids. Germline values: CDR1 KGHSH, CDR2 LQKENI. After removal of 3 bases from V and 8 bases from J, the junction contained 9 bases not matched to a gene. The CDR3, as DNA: TGTGCCAGCTCACCTGGTACAGGGGCGCAGGGCTACACCTTC. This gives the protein CASSPGTGAQGYTF. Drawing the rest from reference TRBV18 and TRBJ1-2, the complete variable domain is NAGVMQNPRHLVRRRGQEARLRCSPMKGHSHVYWYRQLPEEGLKFMVYLQKENIIDESGMPKERFSAEFPKEGPSILRIQQVVRGDSAAYFCASSPGTGAQGYTFGSGTRLTVV.

The CDR3 loop reads CASSPSRDSSNTEAFF. CDR3 in DNA: TGTGCCAGCAGCCCCAGCCGGGACAGCTCGAACACTGAAGCTTTCTTT. This rearrangement joins TRBV2 to TRBJ1-1; 7 bases agree with TRBD1. The CDR3 consists of 16 residues. The germline gives CDR1 SNHLY, CDR2 FYNNEI. V lost 6 bases, J lost 1 base, and 11 bases stayed unmatched.

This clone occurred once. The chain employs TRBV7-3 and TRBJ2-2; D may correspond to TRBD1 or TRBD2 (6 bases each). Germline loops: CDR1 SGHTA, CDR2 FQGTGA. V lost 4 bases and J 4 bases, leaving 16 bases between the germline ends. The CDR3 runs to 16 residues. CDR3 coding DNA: TGTGCCAGCAGCTCCAAGAGGGGGGTCGGCACCGGGGAGCTGTTTTTT. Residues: CASSSKRGVGTGELFF.

CDR3 coding DNA: TGTGCGATTTTAGCGGGGGGACGGGCGGATGAGCAGTTCTTC. Translation: CAILAGGRADEQFF. The chain uses TRBV10-3 and TRBJ2-1, with TRBD2 matching over 10 bases. This CDR3 has 14 amino acids. Germline V gives CDR1 ENHRY, CDR2 SYGVKD.

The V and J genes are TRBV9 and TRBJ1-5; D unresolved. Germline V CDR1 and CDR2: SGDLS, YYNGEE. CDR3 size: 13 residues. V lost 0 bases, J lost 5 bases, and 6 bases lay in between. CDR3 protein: CASSVGQYQPQHF. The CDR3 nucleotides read TGTGCCAGCAGCGTAGGGCAGTATCAGCCCCAGCATTTT.

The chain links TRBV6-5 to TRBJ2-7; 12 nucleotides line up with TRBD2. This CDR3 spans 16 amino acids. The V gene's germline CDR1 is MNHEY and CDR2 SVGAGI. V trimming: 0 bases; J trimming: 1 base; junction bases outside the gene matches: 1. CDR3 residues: CASSYSLAGGSYEQYF. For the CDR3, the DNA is TGTGCCAGCAGTTACTCGCTAGCGGGAGGGTCCTACGAGCAGTACTTC.